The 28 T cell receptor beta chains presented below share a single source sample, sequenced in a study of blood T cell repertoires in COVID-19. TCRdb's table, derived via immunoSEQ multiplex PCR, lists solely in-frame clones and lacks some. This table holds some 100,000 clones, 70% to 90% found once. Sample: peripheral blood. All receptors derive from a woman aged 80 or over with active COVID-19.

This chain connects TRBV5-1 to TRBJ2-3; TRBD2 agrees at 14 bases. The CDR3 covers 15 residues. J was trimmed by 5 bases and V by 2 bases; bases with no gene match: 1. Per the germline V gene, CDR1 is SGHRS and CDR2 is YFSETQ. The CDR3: CASSLGLAGGDTQYF. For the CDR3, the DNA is TGCGCCAGCAGCTTAGGACTAGCGGGAGGAGATACGCAGTATTTT.

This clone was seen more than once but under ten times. The CDR3 DNA follows: TGTGCCAGCAGCTCACAGGGGAATGAGGCTGAAGCTTTCTTT. This encodes CASSSQGNEAEAFF. The chain recombines TRBV9 with TRBJ1-1; TRBD1 matches 7 bases. Germline assignment: CDR1 SGDLS and CDR2 YYNGEE. The CDR3 spans 14 residues. After removal of 4 bases from V and 6 bases from J, the junction contained 9 bases not matched to a gene.

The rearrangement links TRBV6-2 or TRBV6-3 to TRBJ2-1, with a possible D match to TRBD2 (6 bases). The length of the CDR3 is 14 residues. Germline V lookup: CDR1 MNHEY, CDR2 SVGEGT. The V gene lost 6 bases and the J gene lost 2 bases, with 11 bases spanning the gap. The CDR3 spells CASSLRRAYNEQFF. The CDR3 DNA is TGTGCCAGCAGCCTCAGGAGGGCCTACAATGAGCAGTTCTTC.

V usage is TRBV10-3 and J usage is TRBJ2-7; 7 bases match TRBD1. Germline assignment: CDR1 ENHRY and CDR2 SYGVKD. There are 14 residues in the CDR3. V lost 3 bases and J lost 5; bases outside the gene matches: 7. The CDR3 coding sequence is TGTGCCATCAGTGAAGGGGGCAGGGGTCACGAGCAGTACTTC. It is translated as CAISEGGRGHEQYF.

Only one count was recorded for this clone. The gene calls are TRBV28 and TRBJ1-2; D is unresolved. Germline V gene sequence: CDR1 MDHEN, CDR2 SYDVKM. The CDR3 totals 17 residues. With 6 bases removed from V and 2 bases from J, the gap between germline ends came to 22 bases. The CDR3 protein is CASSDVTDIRRNYGYTF. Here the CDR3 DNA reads TGTGCCAGCAGCGACGTGACGGATATCAGGCGCAACTATGGCTACACCTTC.

The CDR3 region is CASSYSDGQGDGSYTF. The CDR3 DNA is TGTGCCAGCAGTTACTCGGACGGGCAAGGGGATGGCAGCTACACCTTC. J is TRBJ1-2 and V is TRBV6-2 or TRBV6-3; TRBD1 might be the D (5 bases). The CDR3 spans 16 residues. Germline V CDR1 and CDR2: MNHEY, SVGEGT. V was pared by 0 bases and J by 9 bases, with 20 bases between.

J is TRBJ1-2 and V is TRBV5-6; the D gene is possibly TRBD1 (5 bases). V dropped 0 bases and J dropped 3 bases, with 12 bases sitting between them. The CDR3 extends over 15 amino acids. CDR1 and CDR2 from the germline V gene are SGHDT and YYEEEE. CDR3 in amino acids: CASSLGDSSYYGYTF. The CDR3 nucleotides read TGTGCCAGCAGCTTGGGAGACAGCAGTTACTATGGCTACACCTTC.

Here the CDR3 DNA reads TGTGCCAGCAGCTCCTACTCTGGGGCCAACGTCCTGACTTTC. Residues: CASSSYSGANVLTF. The chain is built from TRBV7-3 and TRBJ2-6; D gene ambiguous. V gave up 4 bases and J gave up 0 bases, with 4 bases separating them. This CDR3 is 14 amino acids long. CDR1 is SGHTA and CDR2 is FQGTGA in the germline V gene.

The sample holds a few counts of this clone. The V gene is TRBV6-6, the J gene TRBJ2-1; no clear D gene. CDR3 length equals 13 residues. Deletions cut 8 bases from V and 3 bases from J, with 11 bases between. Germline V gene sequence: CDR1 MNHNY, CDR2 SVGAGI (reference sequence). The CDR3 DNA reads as TGTGCCAGCGTCGACTCCTACTACAATGAGCAGTTCTTC. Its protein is CASVDSYYNEQFF.

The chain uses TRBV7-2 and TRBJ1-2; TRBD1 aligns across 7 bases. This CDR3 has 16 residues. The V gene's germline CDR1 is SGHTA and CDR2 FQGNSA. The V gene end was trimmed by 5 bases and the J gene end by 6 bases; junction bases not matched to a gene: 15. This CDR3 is CASSGGGTEGANGYTF. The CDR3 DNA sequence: TGTGCCAGCAGCGGTGGAGGGACAGAGGGGGCTAATGGCTACACCTTC. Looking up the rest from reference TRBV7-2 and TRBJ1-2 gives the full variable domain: GAGVSQSPSNKVTEKGKDVELRCDPISGHTALYWYRQSLGQGLEFLIYFQGNSAPDKSGLPSDRFSAERTGGSVSTLTIQRTQQEDSAVYLCASSGGGTEGANGYTFGSGTRLTVV.

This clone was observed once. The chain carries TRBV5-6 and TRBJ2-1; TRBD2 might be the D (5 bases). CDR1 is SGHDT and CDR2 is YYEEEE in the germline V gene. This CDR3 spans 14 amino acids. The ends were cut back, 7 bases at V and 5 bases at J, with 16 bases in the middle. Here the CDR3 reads CASLAGVTHNEQFF. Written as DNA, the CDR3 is TGTGCCAGCCTCGCCGGGGTTACCCACAATGAGCAGTTCTTC.

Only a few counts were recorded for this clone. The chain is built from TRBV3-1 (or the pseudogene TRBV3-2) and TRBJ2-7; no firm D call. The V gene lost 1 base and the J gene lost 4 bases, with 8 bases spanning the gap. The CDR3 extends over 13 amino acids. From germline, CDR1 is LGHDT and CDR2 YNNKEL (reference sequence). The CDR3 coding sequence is TGTGCCAGCAGCCAAGGGCAGGAATACGAGCAGTACTTC. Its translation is CASSQGQEYEQYF.

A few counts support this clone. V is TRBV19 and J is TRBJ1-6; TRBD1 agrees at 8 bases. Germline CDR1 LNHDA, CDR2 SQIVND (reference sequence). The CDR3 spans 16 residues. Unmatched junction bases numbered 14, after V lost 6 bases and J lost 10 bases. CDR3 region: CASRQRTGKEESPLHF. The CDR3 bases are TGTGCCAGTAGACAACGGACAGGGAAGGAGGAATCACCCCTCCACTTT.

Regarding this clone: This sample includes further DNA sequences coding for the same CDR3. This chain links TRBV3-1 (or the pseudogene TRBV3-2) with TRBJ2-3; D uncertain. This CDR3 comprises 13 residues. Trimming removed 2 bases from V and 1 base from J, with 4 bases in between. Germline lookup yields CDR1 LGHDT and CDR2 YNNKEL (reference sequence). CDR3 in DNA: TGTGCCAGCAGCCAACGCGGCACAGATACGCAGTATTTT. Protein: CASSQRGTDTQYF.

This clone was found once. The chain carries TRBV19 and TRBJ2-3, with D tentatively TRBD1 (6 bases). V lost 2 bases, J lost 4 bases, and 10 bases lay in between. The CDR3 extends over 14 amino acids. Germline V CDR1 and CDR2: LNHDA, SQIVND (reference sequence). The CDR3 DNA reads TGTGCCAGTAGTATATCACAGGGCCCAGATACGCAGTATTTT. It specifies CASSISQGPDTQYF.

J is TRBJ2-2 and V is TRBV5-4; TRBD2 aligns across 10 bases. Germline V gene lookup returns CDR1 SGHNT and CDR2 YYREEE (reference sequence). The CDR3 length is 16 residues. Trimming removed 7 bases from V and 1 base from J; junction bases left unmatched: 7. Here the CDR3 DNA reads TGTGCCAGCCACAGAATAGCGGGAGGGAACACCGGGGAGCTGTTTTTT. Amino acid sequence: CASHRIAGGNTGELFF.

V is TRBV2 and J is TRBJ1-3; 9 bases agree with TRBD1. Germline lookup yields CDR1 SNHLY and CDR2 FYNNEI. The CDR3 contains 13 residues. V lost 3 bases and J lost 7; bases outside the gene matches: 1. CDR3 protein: CASSDGTGNTIYF. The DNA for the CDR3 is TGTGCCAGCAGTGATGGGACAGGGAACACCATATATTTT.

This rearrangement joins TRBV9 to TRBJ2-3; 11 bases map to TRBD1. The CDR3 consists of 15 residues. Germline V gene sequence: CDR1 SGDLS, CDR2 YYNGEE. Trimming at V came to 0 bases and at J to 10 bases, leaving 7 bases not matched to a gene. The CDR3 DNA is TGTGCCAGCAGCGTAGCCGGACAGGGGGCGCGTTCGCAGTATTTT. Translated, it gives CASSVAGQGARSQYF. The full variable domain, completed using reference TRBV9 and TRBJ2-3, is DSGVTQTPKHLITATGQRVTLRCSPRSGDLSVYWYQQSLDQGLQFLIQYYNGEERAKGNILERFSAQQFPDLHSELNLSSLELGDSALYFCASSVAGQGARSQYFGPGTRLTVL.

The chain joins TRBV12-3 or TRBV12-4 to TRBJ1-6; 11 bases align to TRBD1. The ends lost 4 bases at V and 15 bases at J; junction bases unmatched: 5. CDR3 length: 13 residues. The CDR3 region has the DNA TGTGCCAGCAGTTGGACAGGGGGCCAGGTCCTCCACTTT. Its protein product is CASSWTGGQVLHF.

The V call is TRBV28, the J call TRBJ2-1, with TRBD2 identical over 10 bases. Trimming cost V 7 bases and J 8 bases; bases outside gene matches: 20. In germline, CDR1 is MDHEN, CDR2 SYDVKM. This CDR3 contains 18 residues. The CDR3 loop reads CASTSGLAGAYPPDEQFF. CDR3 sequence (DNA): TGTGCCAGCACCTCGGGCCTAGCGGGAGCCTATCCCCCCGATGAGCAGTTCTTC.

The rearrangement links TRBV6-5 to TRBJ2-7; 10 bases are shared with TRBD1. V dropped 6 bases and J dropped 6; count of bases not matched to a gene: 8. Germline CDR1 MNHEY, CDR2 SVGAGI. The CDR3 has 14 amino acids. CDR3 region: CASRPRQGAREQYF. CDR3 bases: TGTGCCAGCAGACCTCGACAGGGGGCGCGCGAGCAGTACTTC.

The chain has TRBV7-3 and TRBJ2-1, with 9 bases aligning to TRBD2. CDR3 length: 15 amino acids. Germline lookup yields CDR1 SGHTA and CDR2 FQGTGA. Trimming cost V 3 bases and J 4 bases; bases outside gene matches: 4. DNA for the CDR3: TGTGCCAGCAGCTTGGCGGGAGGGGATTACAATGAGCAGTTCTTC. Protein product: CASSLAGGDYNEQFF.

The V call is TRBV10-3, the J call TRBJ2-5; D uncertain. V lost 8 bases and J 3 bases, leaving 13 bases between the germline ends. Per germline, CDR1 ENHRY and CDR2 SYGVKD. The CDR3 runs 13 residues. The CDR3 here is CAIQSRGEETQYF. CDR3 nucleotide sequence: TGTGCCATCCAATCCAGAGGAGAAGAGACCCAGTACTTC.

The CDR3 DNA sequence: TGTGCCAGCAGGGGTAGCGGGAGCAATGAGCAGTTCTTC. Translated: CASRGSGSNEQFF. This rearrangement joins TRBV21-1 to TRBJ2-1; the D segment call TRBD2 is taken from the table without a DNA check. TRBV21-1 is a documented pseudogene. This CDR3 spans 13 amino acids.

CDR3 DNA sequence: TGCGCCAGCAGCTTGGGGACAGTTCACTCTGGGGCCAACGTCCTGACTTTC. Translating gives CASSLGTVHSGANVLTF. V usage is TRBV5-1 and J usage is TRBJ2-6; a possible D gene is TRBD1 (6 bases). Germline values: CDR1 SGHRS, CDR2 YFSETQ. V lost 0 bases, J lost 0 bases, and 10 bases lay in between. This CDR3 region has 17 residues.

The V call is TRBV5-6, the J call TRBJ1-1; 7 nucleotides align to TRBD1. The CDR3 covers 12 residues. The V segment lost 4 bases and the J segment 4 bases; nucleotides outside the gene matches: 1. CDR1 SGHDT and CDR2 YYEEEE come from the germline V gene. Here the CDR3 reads CASSAGGTEAFF. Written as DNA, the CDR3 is TGTGCCAGCAGCGCAGGGGGCACTGAAGCTTTCTTT.

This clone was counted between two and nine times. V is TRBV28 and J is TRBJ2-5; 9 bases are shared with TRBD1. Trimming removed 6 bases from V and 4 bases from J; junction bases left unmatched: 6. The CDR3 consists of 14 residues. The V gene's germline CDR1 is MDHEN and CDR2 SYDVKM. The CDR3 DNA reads TGTGCCAGCAGAGACAGGGGGAACGGAGAGACCCAGTACTTC. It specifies CASRDRGNGETQYF.

CDR3 protein: CASNPTGPPYEQYF. Written as DNA, the CDR3 is TGCGCCAGCAACCCGACAGGGCCCCCTTACGAGCAGTACTTC. This chain connects TRBV5-1 to TRBJ2-7, with TRBD1 matching 7 bases. Looked up from germline, CDR1 is SGHRS and CDR2 is YFSETQ. V shed 6 bases, J shed 4 bases, and the junction held 10 bases outside the gene matches. The CDR3 loop spans 14 amino acids.